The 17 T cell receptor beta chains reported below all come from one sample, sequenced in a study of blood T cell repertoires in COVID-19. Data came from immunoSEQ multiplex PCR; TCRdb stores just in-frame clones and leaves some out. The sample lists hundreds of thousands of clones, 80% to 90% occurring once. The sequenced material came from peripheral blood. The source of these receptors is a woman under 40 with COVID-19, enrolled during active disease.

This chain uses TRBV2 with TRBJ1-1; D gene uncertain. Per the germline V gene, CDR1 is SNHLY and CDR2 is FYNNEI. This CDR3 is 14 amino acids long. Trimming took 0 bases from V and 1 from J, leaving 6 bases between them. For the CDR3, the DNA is TGTGCCAGCAGTGAAGCGCAGGAGAACACTGAAGCTTTCTTT. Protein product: CASSEAQENTEAFF.

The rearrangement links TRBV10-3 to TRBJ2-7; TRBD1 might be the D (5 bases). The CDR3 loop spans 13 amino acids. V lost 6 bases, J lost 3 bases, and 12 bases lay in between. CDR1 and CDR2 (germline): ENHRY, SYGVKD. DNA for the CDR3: TGTGCCATCAGCCCCTCGACAGTCTACGAGCAGTACGTC. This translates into CAISPSTVYEQYV.

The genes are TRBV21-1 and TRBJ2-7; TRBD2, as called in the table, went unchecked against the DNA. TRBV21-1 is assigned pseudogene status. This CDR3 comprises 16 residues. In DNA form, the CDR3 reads TGTGCCAGCAGCAGTATGGCGGGAGGGTTACCCTACGAGCAGTACGTC. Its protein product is CASSSMAGGLPYEQYV.

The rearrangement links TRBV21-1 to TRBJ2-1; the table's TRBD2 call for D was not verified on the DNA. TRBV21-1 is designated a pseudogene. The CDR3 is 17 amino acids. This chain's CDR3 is CASSKEGRGRFHNEQFF. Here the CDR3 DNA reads TGTGCCAGCAGCAAAGAAGGAAGAGGGAGGTTCCACAATGAGCAGTTCTTC.

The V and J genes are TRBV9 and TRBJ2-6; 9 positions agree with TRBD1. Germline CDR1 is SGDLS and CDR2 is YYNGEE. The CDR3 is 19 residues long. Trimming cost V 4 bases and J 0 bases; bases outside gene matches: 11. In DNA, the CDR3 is TGTGCCAGCAGCTTTAGACAGGGGGTGATACCCTCTGGGGCCAACGTCCTGACTTTC. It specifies CASSFRQGVIPSGANVLTF.

The CDR3 DNA follows: TGTGCCAGTAGTATCGACAAATGGGGCTATGAGCAGTTCTTC. Translation gives CASSIDKWGYEQFF. V is TRBV19 and J is TRBJ2-1; TRBD1 might be the D (5 bases). This CDR3 region has 14 residues. Germline assignment: CDR1 LNHDA and CDR2 SQIVND (reference sequence). Trimming shortened V by 3 bases and J by 8 bases, and 14 bases separated the two germline ends.

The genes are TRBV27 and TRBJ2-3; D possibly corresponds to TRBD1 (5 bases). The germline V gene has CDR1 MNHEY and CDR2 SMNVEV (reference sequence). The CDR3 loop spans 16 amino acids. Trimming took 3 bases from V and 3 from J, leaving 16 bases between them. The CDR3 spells CASSLIVAGRTDTQYF. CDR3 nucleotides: TGTGCCAGCAGTTTGATAGTTGCAGGGCGTACAGATACGCAGTATTTT.

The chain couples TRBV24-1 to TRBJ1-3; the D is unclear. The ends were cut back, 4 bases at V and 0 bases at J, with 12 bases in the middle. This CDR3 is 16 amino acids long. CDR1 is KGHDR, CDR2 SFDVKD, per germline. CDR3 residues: CATSDPFGSSGNTIYF. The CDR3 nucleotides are TGTGCCACCAGTGACCCCTTCGGGTCCTCTGGAAACACCATATATTTT.

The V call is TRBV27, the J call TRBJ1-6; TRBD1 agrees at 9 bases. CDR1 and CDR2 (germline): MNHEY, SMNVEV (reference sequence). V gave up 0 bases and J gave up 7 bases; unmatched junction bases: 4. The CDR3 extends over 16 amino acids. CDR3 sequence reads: CASSLSQGATNSPLHF. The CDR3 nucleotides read TGTGCCAGCAGTTTATCACAGGGGGCGACCAATTCACCCCTCCACTTT.

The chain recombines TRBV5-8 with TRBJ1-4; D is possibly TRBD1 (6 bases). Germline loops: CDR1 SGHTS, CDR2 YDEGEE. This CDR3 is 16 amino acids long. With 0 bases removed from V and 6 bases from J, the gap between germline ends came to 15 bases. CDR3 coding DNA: TGTGCCAGCAGCTTGGCCAGGGGCGGGGGAGATGAAAAACTGTTTTTT. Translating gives CASSLARGGGDEKLFF.

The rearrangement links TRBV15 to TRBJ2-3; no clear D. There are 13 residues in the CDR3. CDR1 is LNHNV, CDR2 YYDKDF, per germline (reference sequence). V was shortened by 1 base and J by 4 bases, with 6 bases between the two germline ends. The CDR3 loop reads CATSRGGSDTQYF. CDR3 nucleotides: TGTGCCACCAGCAGAGGAGGTTCAGATACGCAGTATTTT.

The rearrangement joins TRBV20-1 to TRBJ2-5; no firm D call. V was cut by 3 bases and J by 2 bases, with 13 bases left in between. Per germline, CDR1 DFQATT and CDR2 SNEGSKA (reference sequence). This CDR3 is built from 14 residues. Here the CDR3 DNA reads TGCAGTGCTAGTTGGGCATTGTTTCAAGAGACCCAGTACTTC. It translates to CSASWALFQETQYF.

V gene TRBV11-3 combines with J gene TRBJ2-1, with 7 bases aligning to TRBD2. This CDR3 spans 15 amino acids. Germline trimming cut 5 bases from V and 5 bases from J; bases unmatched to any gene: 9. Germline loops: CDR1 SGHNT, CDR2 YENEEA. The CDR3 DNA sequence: TGTGCCAGCAGCCCCCCGACTAGCCGGAACAATGAGCAGTTCTTC. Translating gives CASSPPTSRNNEQFF.

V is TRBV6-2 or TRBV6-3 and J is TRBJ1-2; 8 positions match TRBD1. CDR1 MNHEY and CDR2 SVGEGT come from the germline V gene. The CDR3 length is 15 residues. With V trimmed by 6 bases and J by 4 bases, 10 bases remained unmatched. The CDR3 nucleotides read TGTGCCAGCAGCCCCGACAGGGGACGTGTCTATGGCTACACCTTC. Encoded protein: CASSPDRGRVYGYTF.

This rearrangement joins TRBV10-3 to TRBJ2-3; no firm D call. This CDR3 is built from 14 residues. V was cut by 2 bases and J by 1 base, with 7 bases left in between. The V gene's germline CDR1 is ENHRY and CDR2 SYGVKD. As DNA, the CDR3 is TGTGCCATCAGTGAGCCGGTGGGCACAGATACGCAGTATTTT. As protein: CAISEPVGTDTQYF.

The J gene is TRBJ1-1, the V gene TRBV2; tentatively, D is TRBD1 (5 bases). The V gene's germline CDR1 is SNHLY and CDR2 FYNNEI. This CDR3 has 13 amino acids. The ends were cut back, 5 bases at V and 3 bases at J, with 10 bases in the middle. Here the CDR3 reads CASSISGDTEAFF. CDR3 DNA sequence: TGTGCCAGCAGTATATCGGGGGACACTGAAGCTTTCTTT.

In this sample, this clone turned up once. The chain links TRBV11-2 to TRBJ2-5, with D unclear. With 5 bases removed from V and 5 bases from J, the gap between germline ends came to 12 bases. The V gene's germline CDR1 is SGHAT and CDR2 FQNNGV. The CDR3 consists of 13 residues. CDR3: CASSLISRETQYF. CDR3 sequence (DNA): TGTGCCAGCAGCCTGATTTCCCGGGAGACCCAGTACTTC.